Described below is a single TCR beta chain sequence and its context. This sample is part of a study of shared T cell receptors in the human thymus. This CDR3 is 17 amino acids long. V shed 6 bases and J 7 bases; nucleotides not matched to a gene: 15. The germline CDR1 and CDR2 sequences are ENHRY and SYGVKD. Produced via immunoSEQ multiplex PCR; TCRdb's table is partial and in-frame only. Here the sample spans approximately 400,000 clones, more than 85% being singletons. Sequencing was done on a sample of thymocytes. The receptor's source is a human donor. V and J are TRBV10-3 and TRBJ2-1; 10 bases map to TRBD1. The CDR3 is CAIRTCSRDRGLNEQFF. CDR3 sequence (DNA): TGTGCCATCAGGACGTGTAGTCGGGACAGGGGCTTGAATGAGCAGTTCTTC.